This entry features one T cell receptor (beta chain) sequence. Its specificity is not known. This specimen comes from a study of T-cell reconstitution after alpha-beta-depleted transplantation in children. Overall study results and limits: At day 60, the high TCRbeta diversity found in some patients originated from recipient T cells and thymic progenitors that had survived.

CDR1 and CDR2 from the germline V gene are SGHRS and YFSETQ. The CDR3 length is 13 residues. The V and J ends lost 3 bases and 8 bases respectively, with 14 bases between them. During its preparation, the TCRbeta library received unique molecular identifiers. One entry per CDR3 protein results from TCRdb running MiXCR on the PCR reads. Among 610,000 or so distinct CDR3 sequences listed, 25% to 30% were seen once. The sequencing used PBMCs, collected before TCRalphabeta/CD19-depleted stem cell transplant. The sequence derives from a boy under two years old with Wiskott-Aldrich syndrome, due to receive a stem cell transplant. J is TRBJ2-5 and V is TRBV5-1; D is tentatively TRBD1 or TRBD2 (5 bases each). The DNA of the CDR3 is TGCGCCAGCAGCTCCGGGACGGGCCTAACCCAGTACTTC. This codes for CASSSGTGLTQYF.